These 13 T cell receptor beta chains originate from one sample sequenced in a study of PD-1 blockade in classical Hodgkin lymphoma. Assay used: immunoSEQ multiplex PCR; TCRdb lists only in-frame clones, some missing. The table lists about 18,000 clones, roughly 80% of them singletons. Each patient's relapse followed autologous stem cell transplantation, and brentuximab vedotin exposure varied. The starting material was peripheral blood mononuclear cells (PBMCs), obtained at baseline. The receptors stem from a human donor with classical Hodgkin lymphoma.

The chain employs TRBV6-5 and TRBJ1-1, with 7 bases aligning to TRBD1. The junction had 8 bases not matched to a gene; V was cut back by 6 bases and J by 1 base. Germline V lookup: CDR1 MNHEY, CDR2 SVGAGI. The CDR3 has 15 amino acids. The CDR3 bases are TGTGCCAGCAGACCCACGGGACAGCCGAACACTGAAGCTTTCTTT. Translating gives CASRPTGQPNTEAFF.

This chain joins TRBV27 and TRBJ1-5; 8 positions agree with TRBD1. The germline V gene has CDR1 MNHEY and CDR2 SMNVEV (reference sequence). Trimming took 6 bases from V and 4 from J; bases not matched to a gene: 8. CDR3 length: 15 amino acids. The CDR3 coding sequence is TGTGCCAGCAGCCGGACAGGGAACTTAAATCAGCCCCAGCATTTT. Encoded protein: CASSRTGNLNQPQHF.

The chain combines TRBV19 with TRBJ1-5; a weak D match, TRBD1 (6 bases). CDR1 and CDR2 (germline): LNHDA, SQIVND (reference sequence). V lost 3 bases to trimming and J lost 6 bases, with 15 bases between them. The CDR3 consists of 15 residues. CDR3: CASSIILGAGQPQHF. DNA for the CDR3: TGTGCCAGTAGTATCATTCTGGGGGCAGGTCAGCCCCAGCATTTT.

This clone showed up just once. The rearrangement joins TRBV2 to TRBJ2-2, with D possibly matching TRBD1 (5 bases). Trimming took off 4 bases at V and 9 bases at J, with 12 bases between the two ends. The CDR3 is 13 amino acids. CDR1 is SNHLY and CDR2 is FYNNEI in the germline V gene. This CDR3 reads CASSGSGFRELFF. CDR3 coding DNA: TGTGCCAGCAGTGGTTCAGGGTTCCGGGAGCTGTTTTTT.

The rearrangement uses TRBV4-2 and TRBJ1-4; D ambiguous. V gave up 0 bases and J gave up 5 bases, with 10 bases separating them. The CDR3 extends over 15 amino acids. Germline CDR1 LGHNA, CDR2 YNFKEQ. CDR3 nucleotide sequence: TGTGCCAGCAGCCAAGATCCCAACCCCAATGAAAAACTGTTTTTT. Translated: CASSQDPNPNEKLFF.

This clone has only one observation. The genes are TRBV5-5 and TRBJ2-7; 8 nucleotides line up with TRBD2. This CDR3 comprises 18 residues. From germline, CDR1 is SGHKS and CDR2 YYEKEE (reference sequence). The V segment lost 0 bases and the J segment 1 base; nucleotides outside the gene matches: 12. CDR3 in amino acids: CASSLVHQTGGLSYEQYF. The DNA for the CDR3 is TGTGCCAGCAGCTTGGTTCATCAGACGGGGGGGTTATCCTACGAGCAGTACTTC.

The V and J genes are TRBV6-1 and TRBJ2-7; 7 nucleotides agree with TRBD2. The CDR3 has 16 residues. The germline gives CDR1 MNHNS, CDR2 SASEGT. After removal of 0 bases from V and 3 bases from J, the junction contained 8 bases not matched to a gene. The CDR3 sequence: CASSEASGGGDYEQYF. The CDR3 DNA reads TGTGCCAGCAGTGAAGCCTCCGGGGGAGGGGACTACGAGCAGTACTTC.

The CDR3 DNA sequence: TGTGCCAGCAGCTTAGTACTAGTAGAGACCCAGTACTTC. It encodes CASSLVLVETQYF. This chain joins TRBV7-2 and TRBJ2-5; TRBD2 might be the D (5 bases). Germline CDR1 reads SGHTA; CDR2 reads FQGNSA. Trimming removed 1 base at V and 4 bases at J, with 7 bases between. The CDR3 runs to 13 residues.

The V and J genes are TRBV7-6 and TRBJ1-1; possibly TRBD1 for D (5 bases). The ends were cut back, 2 bases at V and 5 bases at J, with 12 bases in the middle. The CDR3 runs to 14 residues. Germline CDR1 SGHVS, CDR2 FNYEAQ. The CDR3 is CASSLKSGGTEAFF. CDR3 bases: TGTGCCAGCAGCTTAAAATCCGGGGGGACTGAAGCTTTCTTT.

The chain is built from TRBV27 and TRBJ2-7; 9 positions match TRBD1. V trimming: 5 bases; J trimming: 6 bases; junction bases outside the gene matches: 8. The CDR3 loop spans 14 amino acids. The germline V gene encodes CDR1 MNHEY and CDR2 SMNVEV (reference sequence). The CDR3 sequence is CASSPSGQGSEQYF. The CDR3 nucleotides are TGTGCCAGCAGTCCCTCGGGACAGGGCTCCGAGCAGTACTTC.

This clone appeared a single time. V is TRBV4-2 and J is TRBJ2-7; D may be TRBD2 (6 bases). Trimming removed 0 bases from V and 3 bases from J, with 21 bases in between. The CDR3 length is 18 residues. CDR1 and CDR2 from the germline V gene are LGHNA and YNFKEQ. CDR3 amino acids: CASSQDLSGGGMGYEQYF. CDR3 DNA: TGTGCCAGCAGCCAAGATCTATCTGGTGGCGGGATGGGCTACGAGCAGTACTTC.

The chain combines TRBV25-1 with TRBJ1-1; TRBD1 is a possible D gene (6 bases). Germline CDR1 is MGHDK and CDR2 is SYGVNS. This CDR3 region has 15 residues. Trimming stripped 7 bases from V and 1 base from J, with 16 bases between. CDR3 in amino acids: CASTSPGHTNTEAFF. In nucleotides, the CDR3 is TGTGCCAGCACTAGCCCGGGACACACGAACACTGAAGCTTTCTTT.

The genes are TRBV7-9 and TRBJ2-1, with TRBD2 matching over 7 bases. The CDR3 is made up of 15 amino acids. With V trimmed by 1 base and J by 2 bases, 2 bases remained unmatched. Germline V gene sequence: CDR1 SEHNR, CDR2 FQNEAQ (reference sequence). This chain's CDR3 is CASSLGRGAYNEQFF. DNA for the CDR3: TGTGCCAGCAGCTTAGGTCGGGGGGCCTACAATGAGCAGTTCTTC.